A selection of T cell receptor beta chains follows, all from one sample in a study of CD8+CD57+ T cells in acquired aplastic anemia. Using its own MiXCR run on the reads, TCRdb lists one record per CDR3 protein. Here the sample spans 250,000 to 300,000 distinct CDR3 sequences, approximately 56% being singletons. The sequencing input was sorted CD4+, CD8+, or CD8+CD57+ T cells (not recorded which) from PBMCs. The source of these receptors is a human donor with severe aplastic anemia or a healthy control (not recorded which). CDR3s include the opening cysteine and the closing phenylalanine or tryptophan. D genes are given only for firm matches. The size field is filled for only some rows; it gives once, few, many or a size class.

TRBV5-1,15,TRBJ2-6,many,TRBD1,CASSLTGGGANVLTF,TGCGCCAGCAGCTTGACAGGGGGGGGGGCCAACGTCCTGACTTTC
TRBV20-1,14,TRBJ1-2,-,-,CSATGRLTSGGYTF,TGCAGTGCTACGGGACGATTGACGAGTGGTGGCTACACCTTC
TRBV12-3/TRBV12-4,14,TRBJ2-7,many,TRBD1,CASTTGTAVREQYF,TGTGCCAGCACCACCGGGACAGCCGTTCGGGAGCAGTACTTC
TRBV6-4,15,TRBJ2-1,-,TRBD2,CASSETSGESNEQFF,TGTGCCAGCAGTGAAACTAGCGGGGAGTCCAATGAGCAGTTCTTC
TRBV15,16,TRBJ1-5,many,-,CATSPEGGRGYQPQHF,TGTGCCACCAGTCCGGAGGGAGGGCGAGGCTATCAGCCCCAGCATTTT
TRBV7-9,15,TRBJ1-2,many,-,CASSLMDRRLYGYTF,TGTGCCAGCAGCCTCATGGACCGGCGACTCTATGGCTACACCTTC
TRBV29-1,12,TRBJ2-7,-,-,CSVVGGSYEQYF,TGCAGCGTTGTTGGTGGTTCCTACGAGCAGTACTTC
TRBV19,12,TRBJ1-1,many,-,CASSIGVMAAFF,TGTGCCAGTAGTATCGGGGTCATGGCAGCTTTCTTT
TRBV18,12,TRBJ2-2,-,-,CASSPLTGELFF,TGTGCCAGCTCACCTTTGACCGGGGAGCTGTTTTTT
TRBV9,15,TRBJ2-3,-,-,CASSARDSQIGAQYF,TGTGCCAGCAGCGCCCGGGACTCCCAGATCGGGGCGCAGTATTTT
TRBV7-3,17,TRBJ1-5,-,-,CASSPPGGGLGNQPQHF,TGTGCCAGCAGCCCTCCGGGGGGGGGCTTAGGCAATCAGCCCCAGCATTTT
TRBV7-9,15,TRBJ2-5,-,TRBD1,CASRTGTATQETQYF,TGTGCCAGCAGAACCGGGACAGCAACACAAGAGACCCAGTACTTC
TRBV10-3,15,TRBJ2-5,-,TRBD2,CAIREAGGPGETQYF,TGTGCCATCAGGGAAGCGGGGGGGCCGGGAGAGACCCAGTACTTC
TRBV7-3,15,TRBJ2-7,-,TRBD2,CASSLLAGGRDEQYF,TGTGCCAGCAGCTTACTAGCGGGGGGGCGGGACGAGCAGTACTTC
TRBV4-3,15,TRBJ2-1,many,TRBD1,CASSLDRGSYNEQFF,TGCGCCAGCAGCCTGGACAGGGGTTCCTACAATGAGCAGTTCTTC
TRBV7-8,16,TRBJ2-2,-,-,CASSPLGGWGTGELFF,TGTGCCAGCAGCCCATTAGGGGGATGGGGCACCGGGGAGCTGTTTTTT
TRBV29-1,13,TRBJ2-5,-,TRBD1,CSVTDRDQETQYF,TGCAGCGTAACGGACAGGGACCAAGAGACCCAGTACTTC
TRBV7-3,19,TRBJ2-2,-,TRBD2,CASSATLAGGIANTGELFF,TGTGCCAGCAGCGCTACCCTAGCGGGGGGGATCGCGAACACCGGGGAGCTGTTTTTT
TRBV5-8,19,TRBJ2-7,-,TRBD2,CASSLSGTSSSRSSYEQYF,TGTGCCAGTAGTCTTTCTGGGACTAGCTCTTCAAGGAGCTCCTACGAGCAGTACTTC
TRBV20-1,18,TRBJ2-3,many,TRBD2,CSARVVAGGASSTDTQYF,TGCAGTGCTAGAGTGGTCGCGGGGGGCGCTTCTAGCACAGATACGCAGTATTTT
TRBV7-6,13,TRBJ1-6,-,-,CASSRGLNSPLHF,TGTGCCAGCAGCCGGGGACTTAATTCACCCCTCCACTTT
TRBV15,16,TRBJ2-7,-,TRBD1,CATSSSGTVALGEQYF,TGTGCCACCAGCAGCTCCGGGACAGTGGCCCTGGGGGAGCAGTACTTC
TRBV5-1,14,TRBJ1-4,-,-,CASSWVEGNEKLFF,TGCGCCAGCAGCTGGGTCGAGGGAAATGAAAAACTGTTTTTT
TRBV20-1,16,TRBJ1-1,-,-,CSARAGTRGLNTEAFF,TGCAGTGCTAGGGCCGGGACACGGGGTTTGAACACTGAAGCTTTCTTT
TRBV5-1,14,TRBJ2-1,-,TRBD1,CASSLGTGNNEQFF,TGCGCCAGCAGTTTAGGGACAGGAAACAATGAGCAGTTCTTC
TRBV7-8,15,TRBJ2-5,-,TRBD2,CAISGTSGGRETQYF,TGTGCCATCAGTGGTACTAGCGGGGGCCGGGAGACCCAGTACTTC
TRBV7-2,14,TRBJ2-3,once,TRBD1,CASSFGTGGLTQYF,TGTGCCAGCAGCTTTGGGACAGGGGGCCTTACGCAGTATTTT
TRBV24-1,12,TRBJ1-5,-,-,CATGTGLEPQHF,TGTGCCACCGGCACCGGGTTAGAGCCCCAGCATTTT
TRBV20-1,16,TRBJ2-2,many,-,CSAQPEVRATAGELFF,TGCAGTGCTCAGCCCGAGGTGAGGGCCACCGCCGGGGAGCTGTTTTTT
TRBV15,17,TRBJ1-6,-,-,CATSRDRPGRGNSPLHF,TGTGCCACCAGCAGAGATCGTCCGGGACGGGGAAATTCACCCCTCCACTTT
TRBV20-1,14,TRBJ1-4,-,-,CSAPNVGLSEKLFF,TGCAGTGCTCCCAACGTAGGGCTGAGCGAAAAACTGTTTTTT
TRBV7-2,17,TRBJ2-2,-,-,CASSLGAGYGNTGELFF,TGTGCCAGCAGCTTGGGGGCCGGCTATGGAAACACCGGGGAGCTGTTTTTT
TRBV20-1,16,TRBJ2-7,few,TRBD1,CSARVGGQGNTGELYF,TGCAGTGCTAGAGTTGGGGGACAGGGTAACACCGGGGAGCTGTACTTC
TRBV9,15,TRBJ2-1,-,TRBD1,CASSVVGTGNNEQFF,TGTGCCAGCAGCGTAGTAGGGACAGGGAACAATGAGCAGTTCTTC
TRBV25-1,14,TRBJ2-7,-,-,CASSATGRRYEQYF,TGTGCCAGCAGTGCTACAGGTAGGCGCTACGAGCAGTACTTC
TRBV7-6,14,TRBJ2-1,-,-,CASSSEGPGSEQFF,TGTGCCAGCAGCTCGGAGGGCCCAGGGAGTGAGCAGTTCTTC
TRBV15,14,TRBJ1-6,-,-,CATSRDPGTSPLHF,TGTGCCACCAGCAGAGATCCGGGTACTTCACCCCTCCACTTT
TRBV6-5,13,TRBJ1-6,many,-,CASWESYNSPLHF,TGTGCCAGCTGGGAGTCCTATAATTCACCCCTCCACTTT
TRBV10-1,15,TRBJ2-7,-,-,CASRLQWTLTCEQYF,TGCGCCAGTAGGCTCCAGTGGACCCTGACCTGCGAGCAGTACTTC
TRBV20-1,15,TRBJ2-7,-,TRBD2,CSARGKPGLATEQYF,TGCAGTGCTAGAGGAAAACCGGGACTAGCGACCGAGCAGTACTTC
TRBV24-1,15,TRBJ2-1,many,-,CATSDPGATYNEQFF,TGTGCCACCAGTGACCCAGGGGCTACATACAATGAGCAGTTCTTC